These T cell receptor beta chains were read from a single sample in a study of shared clonotypes between healthy human individuals. Using immunoSEQ multiplex PCR, the repertoire was profiled, and TCRdb retains in-frame clones only, with some absent. The sample has 950,000 to 1,200,000 clones; about 72% are singletons. The specimen sequenced was memory CD4+ T cells from PBMCs. These receptors were collected from a man in his late teens or twenties in good health. Some clones in this sample may be carry-over from other donors' samples. Both conserved end residues are part of each CDR3. The order of the fields is V gene, CDR3 length, clone size, J gene, D gene, CDR3 DNA, CDR3 protein. The D gene is left open where the match is weak. Clone size is given for some rows only: seen once, a few or many times, or a class if the clone is expanded.

TRBV7-3	14	-	TRBJ2-1	-	TGTGCCAGCAGCCAAGGGGGCTCCTACAATGAGCAGTTCTTC	CASSQGGSYNEQFF
TRBV5-1	16	once	TRBJ2-7	-	TGCGCCAGCAGCCGCGGGGTAGGTCAGGCGCACTACGAGCAGTACTTC	CASSRGVGQAHYEQYF
TRBV27	13	-	TRBJ2-7	-	TGTGCCAGCAGTATTAGACAGGCCTACGAGCAGTACTTC	CASSIRQAYEQYF
TRBV6-6	13	-	TRBJ2-7	-	TGTGCCAGCAGTTACTCGAACTCCTACGAGCAGTACTTC	CASSYSNSYEQYF
TRBV6-1	15	once	TRBJ2-7	-	TGTGCCAGCACCGGTCCCCAGGGAACTCGGTACGAGCAGTACTTC	CASTGPQGTRYEQYF
TRBV4-3	14	-	TRBJ2-5	TRBD1	TGCGCCAGCAGCCAATCGGACAGGGTTACGACCCAGTACTTC	CASSQSDRVTTQYF
TRBV6-1	13	-	TRBJ2-1	-	TGTGCCAGGCCTGACACAACCTACAATGAGCAGTTCTTC	CARPDTTYNEQFF
TRBV5-1	15	-	TRBJ2-7	TRBD1	TGCGCCAGCAGCGCCCAGACAGGGCAAGCCTACGAGCAGTACTTC	CASSAQTGQAYEQYF
TRBV5-4	14	-	TRBJ2-5	-	TGTGCCAGCAGCCTCGAAAACAGGGAAGAGACCCAGTACTTC	CASSLENREETQYF
TRBV10-3	13	-	TRBJ1-1	TRBD1	TGTGCCATCAACTCCGGGACAGCCAATGAAGCTTTCTTT	CAINSGTANEAFF
TRBV18	13	-	TRBJ1-6	-	TGTGCCAGCTCAGCACAGGATAATTCACCCCTCCACTTT	CASSAQDNSPLHF
TRBV2	15	-	TRBJ2-5	TRBD2	TGTGCCAGCAGTGCCCGGGCCAGCGGGGAAGAGACCCAGTACTTC	CASSARASGEETQYF
TRBV28	15	-	TRBJ2-7	TRBD1	TGTGCCAGCAGCCCGCCTCGAGGGGGCGCGAGCGAGCAGTACTTC	CASSPPRGGASEQYF
TRBV7-8	14	-	TRBJ1-1	TRBD1	TGTGCCAGCAGCGCCCGGGACAGGGTGACTGAAGCTTTCTTT	CASSARDRVTEAFF
TRBV2	15	once	TRBJ2-2	TRBD1	TGTGCCAGCAGTATGGACAGGGGTATCACCGGGGAGCTGTTTTTT	CASSMDRGITGELFF
TRBV2	15	-	TRBJ2-2	-	TGTGCCAGCTCTCGGGATGGGAACGTCTCCGGGGAGCTGTTTTTT	CASSRDGNVSGELFF